The entry below gives a single T cell receptor beta chain sequence along with its context. Its antigen is not known. This entry comes from a study of CD8 T cells in ankylosing spondylitis. One entry per CDR3 protein, called by TCRdb with MiXCR from the 5' RACE reads. The table includes about 540,000 distinct CDR3 sequences, over 9.5% detected once. General study results and limits: It appeared that ankylosing spondylitis blood was characterized by a TCR beta motif of several highly homologous variants.

The sequence derives from a male donor with ankylosing spondylitis. The specimen sequenced was blood, either unsorted or a sorted T cell fraction (not recorded which).

This chain's CDR3 is CASSQVTGTSGNTIYF. DNA for the CDR3: TGTGCCAGCAGCCAAGTGACAGGGACCTCTGGAAACACCATATATTTT. V usage is TRBV4-2 and J usage is TRBJ1-3; 7 positions match TRBD1. V was clipped by 1 base and J by 0 bases; unmatched bases: 3. CDR3 length: 16 residues. The V gene's germline CDR1 is LGHNA and CDR2 YNFKEQ.